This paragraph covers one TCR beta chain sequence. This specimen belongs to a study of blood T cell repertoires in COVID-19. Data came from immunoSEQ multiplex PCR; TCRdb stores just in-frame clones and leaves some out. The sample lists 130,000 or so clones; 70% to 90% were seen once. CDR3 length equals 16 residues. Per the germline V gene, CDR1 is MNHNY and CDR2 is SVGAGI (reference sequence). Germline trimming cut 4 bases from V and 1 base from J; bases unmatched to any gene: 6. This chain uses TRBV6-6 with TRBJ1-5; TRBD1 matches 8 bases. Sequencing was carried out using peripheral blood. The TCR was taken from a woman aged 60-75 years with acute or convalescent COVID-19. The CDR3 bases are TGTGCCAGCAGTTCTCACGGACAGGGAAGCAATCAGCCCCAGCATTTT. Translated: CASSSHGQGSNQPQHF.